This TCR beta chain was found in a study of blood T cells in healthy people across ages. Only a few counts were recorded for this clonotype. Losses at the gene ends were 5 bases for V and 2 bases for J; bases not matched to a gene: 21. The V gene's germline CDR1 is SGHTA and CDR2 FQGTGA. This CDR3 comprises 20 residues. The use of a sample-barcoded 5' primer and a J-beta primer mix characterized a second PCR of about 7 to 12 cycles. TCRdb reprocessed the 5' RACE reads with MiXCR, giving one entry per CDR3 protein. The data hold roughly 1.7 million distinct CDR3 sequences, with 30% to 35% observed a single time.

The specimen was blood. This receptor was obtained from a woman aged 25-40 years in good health. The rearrangement uses TRBV7-3 and TRBJ2-7, with TRBD1 identical over 10 bases. The CDR3 DNA sequence: TGTGCCAGCAGCCCGAACTTGGGACAGGGGTCCTTTTGGAAGACCTACGAGCAGTACTTC. Its translation: CASSPNLGQGSFWKTYEQYF.